The clone carrying this T cell receptor beta chain has ten or more counts. Building of the TCR beta libraries involved iRepertoire HTBI primers and Arm-PCR of CDR3 regions. TCRdb redid the calling of the multiplex PCR reads with MiXCR, one entry per CDR3 protein. The sample lists about 450,000 distinct CDR3 sequences, roughly 15% seen once, with around 10% in the top ten. The CDR3 is 17 residues long. The ends were cut back, 4 bases at V and 2 bases at J, with 19 bases in the middle. Germline CDR1 reads SGHRS; CDR2 reads YFSETQ. Time point: newly diagnosed GD, antithyroid drugs for less than 3 months. Scientists built the TCR library using RNA that was extracted from PBMCs. The source of the sample is a study of regulatory T cells in long-lasting Graves disease. This same sample was also part of a study on T cells in Graves' hyperthyroidism and ophthalmopathy. From that paper: Most thyroid clonotypes expanded above 0.001 were also detected in blood.

This clonotype was obtained from a woman younger than 45 with Graves disease. The V and J genes are TRBV5-1 and TRBJ2-1; perhaps TRBD2 as D (5 bases). The sequencing used peripheral blood mononuclear cells (PBMCs), collected at new diagnosis, from a patient treated with antithyroid drugs. The CDR3 loop reads CASSLPPRVYTYNEQFF. The CDR3 DNA reads as TGCGCCAGCAGCCTGCCCCCGCGGGTGTACACCTACAATGAGCAGTTCTTC.